This T cell receptor (beta chain) was sequenced for a study of T cell responses to AZD1222 COVID-19 vaccine. Pooling covered second doses at about 4 or about 12 weeks. Using immunoSEQ multiplex PCR, the repertoire was profiled, and TCRdb retains in-frame clones only, with some absent. The table shows 150,000 to 200,000 clones, with 94% occurring only once. The table lists this clone with a count of one. Its antigen remains unidentified. The CDR3 length is 15 residues. The V end was cut by 0 bases, the J end by 0 bases, with 10 bases between. Germline-derived CDR1 and CDR2 are SGDLS and YYNGEE. Study results and limitations: Repertoires were collected only later (after the peak T cell response had occurred). Baseline testing showed seropositivity in only five or six AZD1222 recipients. Mostly white British, mostly female donors; authors suggested clonal diversity may be underestimated.

The genes are TRBV9 and TRBJ2-7; no firm D call. The material sequenced was peripheral blood, taken 28 days after the second AZD1222 dose. This TCR was recovered from an adult who received the AZD1222 COVID-19 vaccine. In DNA form, the CDR3 reads TGTGCCAGCAGCGTAGGGGCGGAACCCTCCTACGAGCAGTACTTC. This translates into CASSVGAEPSYEQYF.